This T cell receptor (beta chain) was captured in a study of human CD8 memory T cell subsets. Generation of TCR beta libraries used UMI-labeled 5' RACE. TCRdb re-called the 5' RACE reads and catalogs CDR3 proteins one per entry, DNA excluded. The repertoire table contains thousands of distinct CDR3 sequences. TPEX cells were CCR7+ PD-1+ TIGIT+ early memory CD8+ T cells with exhausted-like traits. The study used negative magnetic separation to enrich total CD8+ T cells. It was from duplicate vials of 150,000 sorted CD8+ T cells per subset that RNA came. The CDR3 is made up of 14 amino acids. The J gene is TRBJ1-4, the V gene TRBV12-3 or TRBV12-4; there is no DNA to check the TCRdb D call of TRBD1. Sequencing was done on a sample of CD8+ T cells from PBMCs. This sequence was found in a human donor in good health. Here the CDR3 reads CASSQWTVDEKLFF.